This T cell receptor beta chain was retrieved from a study of neurological immune-mediated disorders. This clonotype was observed at least ten times. TCRdb reprocessed the 5' RACE reads via MiXCR and lists one record per CDR3 protein. Of tens of thousands of distinct CDR3 sequences listed, over 12% were seen once; the top ten hold roughly 30%. The V end lost 5 bases, the J end lost 4 bases, and 15 bases lay between the germline ends. The length of the CDR3 is 13 residues. CDR1 DFQATT and CDR2 SNEGSKA come from the germline V gene (reference sequence). Source material was 2 million unsorted PBMCs, stored at -80 °C in RNAlater.

The clonotype originates from a woman in her forties or fifties with HTLV-1-associated myelopathy (HAM/TSP). The sample was PBMCs. The chain is built from TRBV20-1 and TRBJ2-7, with D hard to call. The CDR3 coding sequence is TGCAGTGCTTCCACGGTAGCACTGTACGAGCAGTACTTC. The encoded protein is CSASTVALYEQYF.